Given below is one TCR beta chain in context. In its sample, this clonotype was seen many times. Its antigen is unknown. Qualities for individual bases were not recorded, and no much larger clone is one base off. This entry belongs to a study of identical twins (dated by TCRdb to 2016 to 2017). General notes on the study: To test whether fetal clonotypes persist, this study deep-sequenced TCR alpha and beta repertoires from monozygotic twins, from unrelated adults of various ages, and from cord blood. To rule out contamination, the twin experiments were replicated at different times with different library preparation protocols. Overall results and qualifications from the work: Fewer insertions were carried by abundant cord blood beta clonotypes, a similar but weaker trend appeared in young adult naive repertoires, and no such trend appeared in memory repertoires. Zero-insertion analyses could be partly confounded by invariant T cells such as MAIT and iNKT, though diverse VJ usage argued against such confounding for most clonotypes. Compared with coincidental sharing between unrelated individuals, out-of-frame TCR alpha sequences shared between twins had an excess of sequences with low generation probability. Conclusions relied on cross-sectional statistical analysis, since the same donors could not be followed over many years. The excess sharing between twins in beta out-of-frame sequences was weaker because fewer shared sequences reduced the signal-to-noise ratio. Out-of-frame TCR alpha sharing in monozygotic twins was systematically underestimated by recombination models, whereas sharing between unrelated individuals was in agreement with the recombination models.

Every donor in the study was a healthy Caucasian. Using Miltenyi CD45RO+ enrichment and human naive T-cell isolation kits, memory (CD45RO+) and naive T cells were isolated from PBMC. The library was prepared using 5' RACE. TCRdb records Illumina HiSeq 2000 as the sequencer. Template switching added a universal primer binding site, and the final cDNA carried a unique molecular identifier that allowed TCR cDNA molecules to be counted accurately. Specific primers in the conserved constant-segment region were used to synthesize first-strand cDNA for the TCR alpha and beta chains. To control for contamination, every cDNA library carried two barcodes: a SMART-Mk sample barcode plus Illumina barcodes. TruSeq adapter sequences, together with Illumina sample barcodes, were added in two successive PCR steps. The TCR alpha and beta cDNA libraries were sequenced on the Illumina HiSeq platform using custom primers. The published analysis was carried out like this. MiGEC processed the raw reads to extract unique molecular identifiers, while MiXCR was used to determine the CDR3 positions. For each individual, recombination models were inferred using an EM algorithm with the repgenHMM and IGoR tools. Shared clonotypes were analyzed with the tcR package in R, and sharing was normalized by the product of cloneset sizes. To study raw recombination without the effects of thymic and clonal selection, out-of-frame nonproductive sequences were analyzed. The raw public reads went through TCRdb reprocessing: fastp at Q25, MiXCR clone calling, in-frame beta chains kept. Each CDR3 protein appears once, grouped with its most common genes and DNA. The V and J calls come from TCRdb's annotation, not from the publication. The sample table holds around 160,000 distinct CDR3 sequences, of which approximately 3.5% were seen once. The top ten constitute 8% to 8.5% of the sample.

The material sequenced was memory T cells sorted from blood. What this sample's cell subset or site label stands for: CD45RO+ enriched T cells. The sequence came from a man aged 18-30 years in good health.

The CDR3 protein: CASSSRTSGSRLTQYF. The nucleotide sequence reads TGTGCCAGCAGCTCCCGGACTAGCGGGAGCAGGTTGACCCAGTACTTC. The chain employs TRBV7-2 and TRBJ2-5; the central 13 bases match TRBD2. Based on the germline V gene, the CDR1 and CDR2 sequences are SGHTA and FQGNSA. Trimming accounts for 4 bases at V and 7 bases at J, while the number of junction bases matched to no gene is 9. From the cysteine up to the phenylalanine, the CDR3 has a length of 16 residues. The only DNA kept is the CDR3, 48 bases in frame from the first base. The entire variable domain, with the stretches around the CDR3 drawn from the reference TRBV7-2 and TRBJ2-5 proteins, is GAGVSQSPSNKVTEKGKDVELRCDPISGHTALYWYRQSLGQGLEFLIYFQGNSAPDKSGLPSDRFSAERTGGSVSTLTIQRTQQEDSAVYLCASSSRTSGSRLTQYFGPGTRLLVL.